The next 19 T cell receptor beta chains were all read from a single sample in a study of early T cells in non-severe SARS-CoV-2 infection. TCRdb reprocessed the 5' RACE reads via MiXCR and lists one record per CDR3 protein. The sample yields 55,000 to 75,000 distinct CDR3 sequences, roughly a tenth seen once. Sequencing was carried out using whole blood. The receptor set was obtained from an adult who was a healthcare worker with PCR-confirmed SARS-CoV-2 infection or an uninfected control (not recorded which).

V is TRBV6-5 and J is TRBJ1-2; perhaps TRBD1 as D (5 bases). Germline lookup yields CDR1 MNHEY and CDR2 SVGAGI. The CDR3 loop spans 15 amino acids. Trimming removed 2 bases at V and 7 bases at J, with 17 bases between. The CDR3 protein is CASSYEGTVASGYTF. CDR3 nucleotides: TGTGCCAGCAGTTACGAAGGGACGGTGGCGTCTGGCTACACCTTC.

A few counts support this clonotype. The chain links TRBV20-1 to TRBJ2-4; possible D gene TRBD2, 6 bases. The V end lost 6 bases, the J end lost 0 bases, and 12 bases lay between the germline ends. The germline V gene has CDR1 DFQATT and CDR2 SNEGSKA (reference sequence). CDR3 length: 14 residues. This CDR3 reads CSAPTGVAKNIQYF. DNA for the CDR3: TGCAGTGCCCCAACGGGGGTAGCCAAAAACATTCAGTACTTC.

This chain links TRBV6-5 with TRBJ2-1; TRBD1 matches 7 bases. The CDR3 sequence is 14 residues long. Trimming took 6 bases from V and 9 from J; bases not matched to a gene: 11. Germline V gene lookup returns CDR1 MNHEY and CDR2 SVGAGI. The CDR3 DNA reads TGTGCCAGCAGCCCCGGGACAGCCCAGGGTGAGCAGTTCTTC. Translation gives CASSPGTAQGEQFF.

The rearrangement uses TRBV4-1 and TRBJ2-3; D remains unclear. V was cut by 0 bases and J by 7 bases, with 8 bases left in between. Germline V gives CDR1 MGHRA, CDR2 YSYEKL. The CDR3 contains 13 residues. The CDR3 loop reads CASSQDLKNTQYF. The CDR3 nucleotides are TGCGCCAGCAGCCAAGATCTAAAAAATACGCAGTATTTT.

A few counts support this clonotype. The chain couples TRBV27 to TRBJ2-1; D gene unclear. This CDR3 region has 16 residues. V gave up 3 bases and J gave up 2 bases, with 14 bases separating them. Germline CDR1 is MNHEY and CDR2 is SMNVEV (reference sequence). The CDR3 coding sequence is TGTGCCAGCAGTTTCTCCCGCCTGAACCCCTACAATGAGCAGTTCTTC. Amino acids: CASSFSRLNPYNEQFF.

DNA for the CDR3: TGTGCCAGCAGTTGGGCAGGAGGGCAGAATGAAAAACTGTTTTTT. Protein product: CASSWAGGQNEKLFF. The chain joins TRBV12-3 or TRBV12-4 to TRBJ1-4; unclear D gene. CDR3 length equals 15 residues. The V gene lost 4 bases and the J gene lost 5 bases, with 14 bases spanning the gap.

This sequence joins TRBV12-3 or TRBV12-4 and TRBJ2-5; 10 bases agree with TRBD2. This CDR3 has 15 residues. Losses at the gene ends were 4 bases for V and 7 bases for J; bases not matched to a gene: 9. The CDR3: CASSSTGASGGTQYF. Written as DNA, the CDR3 is TGTGCCAGCAGTTCAACGGGGGCTAGCGGGGGGACCCAGTACTTC.

The rearrangement links TRBV3-1 to TRBJ1-1; D not resolved. CDR1 and CDR2 from the germline V gene are LGHDT and YNNKEL (reference sequence). CDR3 length: 15 amino acids. V was cut by 1 base and J by 0 bases, with 9 bases left in between. The CDR3 sequence is CASSQGQRLNTEAFF. DNA of the CDR3: TGTGCCAGCAGCCAAGGTCAACGGCTGAACACTGAAGCTTTCTTT.

V gene TRBV19 combines with J gene TRBJ2-2; D gene ambiguous. Trimming removed 5 bases at V and 13 bases at J, with 8 bases between. The CDR3 runs 10 residues. From germline, CDR1 is LNHDA and CDR2 SQIVND (reference sequence). For the CDR3, the DNA is TGTGCCAGTAGTGGACGGGCGCTGTTTTTT. Its protein product is CASSGRALFF.

The chain couples TRBV5-1 to TRBJ1-1; weak D call: TRBD1 (5 bases). Per the germline V gene, CDR1 is SGHRS and CDR2 is YFSETQ. V was shortened by 2 bases and J by 5 bases, with 13 bases between the two germline ends. The length of the CDR3 is 14 residues. As DNA, the CDR3 is TGCGCCAGCAGCTTCAGGGACGGGGAAACTGAAGCTTTCTTT. Translated: CASSFRDGETEAFF.

The chain joins TRBV5-1 to TRBJ2-2; D not certain. This CDR3 has 11 amino acids. The V gene's germline CDR1 is SGHRS and CDR2 YFSETQ. Trimming took 6 bases from V and 6 from J, leaving 6 bases between them. The CDR3 sequence is CASKGPGELFF. CDR3 DNA sequence: TGCGCCAGCAAGGGCCCCGGGGAGCTGTTTTTT. Complete variable domain (other parts from reference TRBV5-1 and TRBJ2-2): KAGVTQTPRYLIKTRGQQVTLSCSPISGHRSVSWYQQTPGQGLQFLFEYFSETQRNKGNFPGRFSGRQFSNSRSEMNVSTLELGDSALYLCASKGPGELFFGEGSRLTVL.

The rearrangement uses TRBV30 and TRBJ1-6; tentatively, D is TRBD1 (6 bases). V was clipped by 2 bases and J by 0 bases, with 14 bases between them. The CDR3 runs to 17 residues. CDR1 is GTSNPN and CDR2 is SVGIG in the germline V gene (reference sequence). The DNA of the CDR3 is TGTGCCTGGAGTTTTCGACAGGATGCCTCCTATAATTCACCCCTCCACTTT. It encodes CAWSFRQDASYNSPLHF.

This clonotype was seen a handful of times. V is TRBV5-1 and J is TRBJ1-2, with TRBD1 matching 7 bases. CDR3 length: 14 amino acids. V was pared by 1 base and J by 6 bases, with 6 bases of the junction left unmatched. Germline V gene data show CDR1 as SGHRS and CDR2 as YFSETQ. The CDR3 nucleotides are TGCGCCAGCAGCTTGCAGGGGGATCGGCATGGCTACACCTTC. Its translation: CASSLQGDRHGYTF. Complete variable domain (other parts from reference TRBV5-1 and TRBJ1-2): KAGVTQTPRYLIKTRGQQVTLSCSPISGHRSVSWYQQTPGQGLQFLFEYFSETQRNKGNFPGRFSGRQFSNSRSEMNVSTLELGDSALYLCASSLQGDRHGYTFGSGTRLTVV.

There are a few counts of this clonotype. The V gene is TRBV7-2, the J gene TRBJ1-1; weak D call: TRBD1 (5 bases). CDR3 length: 16 amino acids. The ends were cut back, 5 bases at V and 0 bases at J, with 16 bases in the middle. Germline-derived CDR1 and CDR2 are SGHTA and FQGNSA. The CDR3 protein is CASSPQLGRMNTEAFF. The CDR3 DNA reads as TGTGCCAGCAGCCCACAATTGGGACGGATGAACACTGAAGCTTTCTTT.

The chain uses TRBV15 and TRBJ2-5; tentatively, D is TRBD1 (6 bases). The CDR3 has 19 residues. Germline V gives CDR1 LNHNV, CDR2 YYDKDF (reference sequence). The V end lost 5 bases, the J end lost 1 base, and 26 bases lay between the germline ends. CDR3 sequence (DNA): TGTGCCACCAGCGGGCCCCCCGGGACACAGCAAAATATCCAAGAGACCCAGTACTTC. As protein: CATSGPPGTQQNIQETQYF. The full variable domain, rest sourced from reference TRBV15 and TRBJ2-5, is DAMVIQNPRYQVTQFGKPVTLSCSQTLNHNVMYWYQQKSSQAPKLLFHYYDKDFNNEADTPDNFQSRRPNTSFCFLDIRSPGLGDTAMYLCATSGPPGTQQNIQETQYFGPGTRLLVL.

This chain connects TRBV27 to TRBJ2-3; 8 bases align to TRBD1. V lost 3 bases, J lost 0 bases, and 5 bases stayed unmatched. The CDR3 sequence is 16 residues long. Germline CDR1 reads MNHEY; CDR2 reads SMNVEV (reference sequence). The CDR3 sequence is CASSLVTGDSTDTQYF. As DNA, the CDR3 is TGTGCCAGCAGTTTGGTGACAGGGGATAGCACAGATACGCAGTATTTT.

This clonotype turned up a few times. The gene calls are TRBV6-5 and TRBJ1-5; the D is unclear. The CDR3 length is 14 residues. CDR1 and CDR2 (germline): MNHEY, SVGAGI. V gave up 4 bases and J gave up 8 bases, with 15 bases separating them. The CDR3 region is CASSSRTSSKPQHF. The DNA for the CDR3 is TGTGCCAGCAGTTCCCGGACTAGCTCAAAGCCCCAGCATTTT.

This clonotype appeared many times. J is TRBJ1-1 and V is TRBV7-8; perhaps TRBD1 as D (5 bases). Germline-derived CDR1 and CDR2 are SGHVS and FQNEAQ. This CDR3 comprises 13 residues. V lost 3 bases and J lost 3, with 8 bases in between. As DNA, the CDR3 is TGTGCCAGCAGCTTCTGGGGGGACACTGAAGCTTTCTTT. Translating gives CASSFWGDTEAFF.

This clonotype was found a few times. This sequence joins TRBV10-3 and TRBJ1-2; possible D gene TRBD1, 5 bases. V lost 4 bases and J lost 0, with 12 bases in between. This CDR3 has 15 amino acids. Germline V gene sequence: CDR1 ENHRY, CDR2 SYGVKD. The CDR3 DNA sequence: TGTGCCATCAGTGGAGGGGACGGAGCTAACTATGGCTACACCTTC. Translated: CAISGGDGANYGYTF.